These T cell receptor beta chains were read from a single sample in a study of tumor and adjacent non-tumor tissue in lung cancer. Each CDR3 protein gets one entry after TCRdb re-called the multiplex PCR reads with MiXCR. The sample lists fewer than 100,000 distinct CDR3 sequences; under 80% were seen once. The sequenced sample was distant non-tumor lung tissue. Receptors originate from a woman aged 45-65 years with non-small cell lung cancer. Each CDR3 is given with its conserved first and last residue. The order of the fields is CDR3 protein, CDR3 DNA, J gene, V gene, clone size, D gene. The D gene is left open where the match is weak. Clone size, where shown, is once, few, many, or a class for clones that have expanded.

CDR3 protein: CSVKVRHRGIETQYF
CDR3 DNA: TGCAGCGTTAAAGTCAGGCACAGGGGAATAGAAACGCAGTATTTT
J gene: TRBJ2-3
V gene: TRBV29-1
clone size: .
D gene: TRBD1

CDR3 protein: CASSAWDRAGNTIYF
CDR3 DNA: TGTGCCAGCAGTGCCTGGGACAGGGCTGGAAACACCATATATTTT
J gene: TRBJ1-3
V gene: TRBV28
clone size: many
D gene: TRBD1

CDR3 protein: CASSWGWDTQYF
CDR3 DNA: TGTGCCAGCAGTTGGGGGTGGGATACCCAGTACTTC
J gene: TRBJ2-5
V gene: TRBV12-3/TRBV12-4
clone size: .
D gene: .

CDR3 protein: CASSYEPGGDYEQYF
CDR3 DNA: TGTGCCAGCAGTTACGAGCCGGGGGGGGACTACGAGCAGTACTTC
J gene: TRBJ2-7
V gene: TRBV6-5
clone size: .
D gene: TRBD2

CDR3 protein: CASGLTRPTQFF
CDR3 DNA: TGTGCTAGTGGTTTAACCCGTCCGACGCAGTTCTTC
J gene: TRBJ2-1
V gene: TRBV12-5
clone size: many
D gene: .

CDR3 protein: CASSLGPPGNHTHCF
CDR3 DNA: TGTGCCAGCAGCTTAGGACCCCCAGGGAACCATACGCACTGTTTT
J gene: TRBJ2-3
V gene: TRBV11-2
clone size: .
D gene: .

CDR3 protein: CANRQQGNYGYTF
CDR3 DNA: TGTGCTAACAGGCAGCAGGGTAACTATGGCTACACCTTC
J gene: TRBJ1-2
V gene: TRBV6-5
clone size: .
D gene: .

CDR3 protein: CASNVSGINNEQFF
CDR3 DNA: TGCGCCAGCAACGTTAGCGGTATCAACAATGAGCAGTTCTTC
J gene: TRBJ2-1
V gene: TRBV11-2
clone size: .
D gene: .

CDR3 protein: CASSLRQDYELYF
CDR3 DNA: TGTGCCAGCAGTCTCCGACAGGATTACGAGCTGTACTTC
J gene: TRBJ2-7
V gene: TRBV6-5
clone size: .
D gene: .

CDR3 protein: CAINYSRLAGVHEQYF
CDR3 DNA: TGTGCCATCAATTACTCGAGGCTAGCGGGAGTCCATGAGCAGTACTTC
J gene: TRBJ2-7
V gene: TRBV6-5
clone size: .
D gene: TRBD2

CDR3 protein: CSVGGQGEGDTQYF
CDR3 DNA: TGCAGCGTTGGGGGACAGGGAGAAGGAGATACGCAGTATTTT
J gene: TRBJ2-3
V gene: TRBV29-1
clone size: medium-sized
D gene: TRBD1

CDR3 protein: CASSPVTGGSYGQYF
CDR3 DNA: TGCGCCAGCAGCCCAGTTACAGGGGGCTCCTACGGGCAGTACTTC
J gene: TRBJ2-7
V gene: TRBV4-1
clone size: .
D gene: TRBD1

CDR3 protein: CSVEGRGRVQYF
CDR3 DNA: TGCAGCGTTGAAGGTCGGGGAAGGGTGCAGTACTTC
J gene: TRBJ2-7
V gene: TRBV29-1
clone size: .
D gene: .

CDR3 protein: CACSSRDSTYEQYF
CDR3 DNA: TGTGCTTGCAGCAGCAGGGACAGCACCTACGAGCAGTACTTC
J gene: TRBJ2-7
V gene: TRBV6-6
clone size: .
D gene: TRBD1

CDR3 protein: CASSPDGRNTEAFF
CDR3 DNA: TGTGCCAGCAGCCCCGACGGCCGTAACACTGAAGCTTTCTTT
J gene: TRBJ1-1
V gene: TRBV11-3
clone size: medium-sized
D gene: .

CDR3 protein: CASRHTGDSEKLFF
CDR3 DNA: TGTGCCAGCAGGCATACAGGGGATAGTGAAAAACTGTTTTTT
J gene: TRBJ1-4
V gene: TRBV28
clone size: few
D gene: TRBD1

CDR3 protein: CASTFRDRTSGRIPTRELFF
CDR3 DNA: TGTGCCAGCACTTTTAGGGACAGGACTAGCGGGAGAATTCCCACCAGGGAGCTGTTTTTT
J gene: TRBJ2-2
V gene: TRBV12-3/TRBV12-4
clone size: .
D gene: TRBD2

CDR3 protein: CSTRWGPNQPQHF
CDR3 DNA: TGCAGTACTAGGTGGGGCCCCAATCAGCCCCAGCATTTT
J gene: TRBJ1-5
V gene: TRBV20-1
clone size: .
D gene: .

CDR3 protein: CVSSLGRDTGGLSF
CDR3 DNA: TGTGTCAGCAGTCTTGGTAGGGACACCGGGGGGCTGTCTTTT
J gene: TRBJ2-2
V gene: TRBV11-2
clone size: .
D gene: .

CDR3 protein: CSVAYQLTNTGELFF
CDR3 DNA: TGCAGCGTTGCATATCAACTAACGAACACCGGGGAGCTGTTTTTC
J gene: TRBJ2-2
V gene: TRBV29-1
clone size: .
D gene: .

CDR3 protein: CASTEGYYEQYF
CDR3 DNA: TGTGCCAGTACTGAGGGCTACTACGAGCAGTACTTC
J gene: TRBJ2-7
V gene: TRBV6-1
clone size: .
D gene: .

CDR3 protein: CANCSQGNTETFF
CDR3 DNA: TGTGCCAACTGCTCACAGGGGAACACTGAAACTTTCTTT
J gene: TRBJ1-1
V gene: TRBV10-3
clone size: .
D gene: TRBD1

CDR3 protein: CASSTRANTGELFF
CDR3 DNA: TGCGCCAGCAGTACGAGGGCAAACACCGGGGAGCTGTTTTTT
J gene: TRBJ2-2
V gene: TRBV5-1
clone size: .
D gene: .

CDR3 protein: CASSLEWGTGEQYF
CDR3 DNA: TGTGCCAGCAGCTTAGAGTGGGGGACGGGCGAACAGTACTTC
J gene: TRBJ2-7
V gene: TRBV11-2
clone size: .
D gene: .

CDR3 protein: CARSRGGMGGTDTQYF
CDR3 DNA: TGCGCCAGAAGCCGCGGAGGGATGGGGGGCACAGATACGCAGTATTTC
J gene: TRBJ2-3
V gene: TRBV4-1
clone size: .
D gene: .

CDR3 protein: CASSLENAWISKQYF
CDR3 DNA: TGTGCCAGCAGCTTAGAAAACGCGTGGATATCAAAGCAGTACTTC
J gene: TRBJ2-7
V gene: TRBV11-2
clone size: .
D gene: .

CDR3 protein: CSVPSGGTWKDNEQLF
CDR3 DNA: TGCAGCGTCCCCAGTGGCGGGACATGGAAAGACAATGAGCAGCTCTTC
J gene: TRBJ2-1
V gene: TRBV29-1
clone size: .
D gene: .

CDR3 protein: CASSYEGLTGTTNEKLFF
CDR3 DNA: TGTGCCAGCAGTTACGAGGGCTTGACGGGCACAACTAATGAAAAACTGTTTTTT
J gene: TRBJ1-4
V gene: TRBV6-1
clone size: .
D gene: .

CDR3 protein: CASSQDREGYEQYF
CDR3 DNA: TGCGCCAGCAGCCAAGACCGGGAGGGCTACGAACAATACTTC
J gene: TRBJ2-7
V gene: TRBV4-1
clone size: .
D gene: TRBD2

CDR3 protein: CASSPGTRNYGYIF
CDR3 DNA: TGTGCCAGCAGTCCCGGGACGAGGAACTATGGGTACATCTTC
J gene: TRBJ1-2
V gene: TRBV6-2/TRBV6-3
clone size: .
D gene: .

CDR3 protein: CTSSIGLAGADMQYF
CDR3 DNA: TGTACCAGCAGCATTGGACTAGCGGGAGCGGATATGCAGTATTTT
J gene: TRBJ2-3
V gene: TRBV12-3/TRBV12-4
clone size: .
D gene: TRBD2

CDR3 protein: CSARDYAGDRETQYF
CDR3 DNA: TGCAGTGCTAGAGATTACGCGGGAGATCGAGAGACCCAGTACTTC
J gene: TRBJ2-5
V gene: TRBV20-1
clone size: many
D gene: TRBD2

CDR3 protein: CSDGGTGNSYEQYF
CDR3 DNA: TGCAGCGATGGAGGGACGGGGAACTCCTACGAGCAGTACTTC
J gene: TRBJ2-7
V gene: TRBV29-1
clone size: .
D gene: .

CDR3 protein: CASSKDTNTRGLFF
CDR3 DNA: TGTGCCAGCAGCAAGGACACTAACACCAGGGGGCTGTTTTTC
J gene: TRBJ2-2
V gene: TRBV6-6
clone size: .
D gene: TRBD1

CDR3 protein: CASSDSSIDTQYF
CDR3 DNA: TGTGCCAGCAGTGACTCGAGCATAGATACGCAGTATTTT
J gene: TRBJ2-3
V gene: TRBV6-4
clone size: .
D gene: .

CDR3 protein: CARSLSSGGATDTQYF
CDR3 DNA: TGTGCCAGGAGCCTTAGTAGTGGCGGGGCCACGGATACGCAGTATTTT
J gene: TRBJ2-3
V gene: TRBV7-9
clone size: .
D gene: .

CDR3 protein: CASSQDLNRPQYF
CDR3 DNA: TGCGCCAGCAGCCAAGATTTAAATCGGCCCCAGTATTTT
J gene: TRBJ2-3
V gene: TRBV4-1
clone size: .
D gene: .

CDR3 protein: CASSYGGGNTGELFF
CDR3 DNA: TGTGCCAGCAGCTACGGGGGAGGAAACACCGGGGAGCTGTTCTTT
J gene: TRBJ2-2
V gene: TRBV5-5
clone size: few
D gene: .

CDR3 protein: CAVTIAGSQETQYF
CDR3 DNA: TGTGCCGTCACTATAGCGGGGTCCCAAGAGACACAGTACTTC
J gene: TRBJ2-5
V gene: TRBV10-3
clone size: .
D gene: TRBD2

CDR3 protein: CACRTPGGGRKSYEQYF
CDR3 DNA: TGTGCCTGCAGGACCCCAGGGGGGGGCCGGAAGTCCTACGAGCAGTACTTC
J gene: TRBJ2-7
V gene: TRBV28
clone size: .
D gene: .

CDR3 protein: CSASLWRKTQYF
CDR3 DNA: TGCAGTGCCTCGCTTTGGAGAAAGACCCAGTACTTC
J gene: TRBJ2-5
V gene: TRBV20-1
clone size: .
D gene: .

CDR3 protein: CASSQSRPRSELSYNSPLHF
CDR3 DNA: TGTGCCAGCAGCCAATCTCGCCCCCGTTCCGAATTATCCTATAATTCACCCCTCCACTTT
J gene: TRBJ1-6
V gene: TRBV4-2
clone size: .
D gene: .

CDR3 protein: CSVEDESSRETQYF
CDR3 DNA: TGCAGCGTTGAAGATGAGTCTAGCAGAGAGACCCAATACTTC
J gene: TRBJ2-5
V gene: TRBV29-1
clone size: .
D gene: .

CDR3 protein: CISSQERGSQETQYF
CDR3 DNA: TGTATCAGCAGCCAAGAAAGAGGGTCTCAAGAGACCCAGTACTTC
J gene: TRBJ2-5
V gene: TRBV4-2
clone size: .
D gene: .

CDR3 protein: CSARLPGSTDTQYF
CDR3 DNA: TGCAGTGCCAGATTACCGGGTAGTACAGATACGCAGTATTTT
J gene: TRBJ2-3
V gene: TRBV20-1
clone size: .
D gene: .